Listed below are T cell receptor beta chains from one sample, sequenced in a study of shared clonotypes between healthy human individuals. Sequenced by immunoSEQ multiplex PCR; TCRdb stores in-frame clones only, minus some. Among hundreds of thousands of clones listed, around four fifths were seen once. The sample was memory CD4+ T cells sorted from blood. Receptor source: a woman in her 30s in good health. The CDR3 runs from the conserved cysteine through the conserved F or W. The order of the fields is D gene, V gene, clone size, J gene, CDR3 DNA, CDR3 protein. The D gene is left open where the match is weak. Rows give clone size only sometimes, using once, few, many, or a class for an expanded clone.

D: NA
V: TRBV25-1
size: NA
J: TRBJ2-7
DNA: TGTGCCAGCAGTGACCCAGGGGAGAGAACCTACGAGCAGTACTTC
CDR3: CASSDPGERTYEQYF

D: NA
V: TRBV7-2
size: many
J: TRBJ2-1
DNA: TGTGCCAGCAGCTTCGGGGGAGCGGACGCCCACAATGAGCAGTTCTTC
CDR3: CASSFGGADAHNEQFF

D: NA
V: TRBV5-1
size: NA
J: TRBJ2-7
DNA: TGCGCCAGCAGCTTGGGGACTGGGGGCCTTGAGCAGTACTTC
CDR3: CASSLGTGGLEQYF

D: TRBD1
V: TRBV6-6
size: NA
J: TRBJ2-5
DNA: TGTGCCAGAACCACCCTCTACAGGGGGCCTGGGGAGACCCAGTACTTC
CDR3: CARTTLYRGPGETQYF

D: NA
V: TRBV11-2
size: NA
J: TRBJ2-5
DNA: TGTGCCAGCAGCCGAGAGGGAGGACAAGAGACCCAGTACTTC
CDR3: CASSREGGQETQYF

D: NA
V: TRBV5-1
size: NA
J: TRBJ2-5
DNA: TGCGCCAGCAGCTTGGGTTCCACTAAAGAGACCCAGTACTTC
CDR3: CASSLGSTKETQYF

D: TRBD2
V: TRBV28
size: NA
J: TRBJ2-1
DNA: TGTGCCAGCAGTCCAACTTCTAGCGGACCCTACAATGAGCAGTTCTTC
CDR3: CASSPTSSGPYNEQFF

D: TRBD1
V: TRBV7-9
size: once
J: TRBJ1-5
DNA: TGTGCCAGCAGCTTAAATAAAGGGGGCACTAATCAGCCCCAGCATTTT
CDR3: CASSLNKGGTNQPQHF

D: TRBD2
V: TRBV7-2
size: NA
J: TRBJ2-2
DNA: TGTGCCAGCAGCTTAGGTAGCGGGTACACCGGGGAGCTGTTTTTT
CDR3: CASSLGSGYTGELFF

D: NA
V: TRBV5-1
size: NA
J: TRBJ2-3
DNA: TGCGCCAGCAGCTTGGGACAGGTTAACACAGATACGCAGTATTTT
CDR3: CASSLGQVNTDTQYF

D: NA
V: TRBV7-9
size: NA
J: TRBJ1-1
DNA: TGTGCCAGCAGCTTAGCGGGCACGGGGGGAGCTTTCTTT
CDR3: CASSLAGTGGAFF

D: TRBD1
V: TRBV19
size: few
J: TRBJ1-5
DNA: TGTGCCAGTAGTTGGGGACAGCCCTATCAGCCCCAGCATTTT
CDR3: CASSWGQPYQPQHF

D: NA
V: TRBV29-1
size: NA
J: TRBJ1-2
DNA: TGCAGCGTGGGCCGACAGCAAAAATATGGCTACACCTTC
CDR3: CSVGRQQKYGYTF

D: TRBD2
V: TRBV11-2
size: few
J: TRBJ2-1
DNA: TGTGCCAGCAGCTTCGGGGGAGGGTCCTACAATGAGCAGTTCTTC
CDR3: CASSFGGGSYNEQFF

D: TRBD1
V: TRBV5-1
size: many
J: TRBJ2-3
DNA: TGCGCCAGCGGGCCGGGACAGACATCAACAGATACGCAGTATTTT
CDR3: CASGPGQTSTDTQYF

D: NA
V: TRBV13
size: NA
J: TRBJ2-5
DNA: TGTGCCAGCAGCTTTAAGGGATCGTGGCAGTACTTC
CDR3: CASSFKGSWQYF

D: NA
V: TRBV28
size: NA
J: TRBJ2-7
DNA: TGTGCCAGCACCCCGGGCTTCTCCTCGGGGCAGTACTTC
CDR3: CASTPGFSSGQYF

D: TRBD1
V: TRBV28
size: NA
J: TRBJ2-7
DNA: TGTGCCAGCAGTCCGGGACAGGGGTTATACGAGCAGTACTTC
CDR3: CASSPGQGLYEQYF

D: TRBD2
V: TRBV5-1
size: few
J: TRBJ2-1
DNA: TGCGCCAGCAGTTTCTTACCGGGACTAGCGGGAGGAGAGGGTGAGCAGTTCTTC
CDR3: CASSFLPGLAGGEGEQFF

D: TRBD1
V: TRBV7-8
size: NA
J: TRBJ2-7
DNA: TGTGCCAGCAGCCCGGGACAGGGTACGGGGCAGTACTTC
CDR3: CASSPGQGTGQYF

D: TRBD2
V: TRBV2
size: NA
J: TRBJ2-5
DNA: TGTGCCAGCAGGGGGGGACTAGCGGTACAAGAGACCCAGTACTTC
CDR3: CASRGGLAVQETQYF

D: TRBD2
V: TRBV7-2
size: few
J: TRBJ2-7
DNA: TGTGCCAGCAGGCCGGGACTAGTTCGCGAGCAGTACTTC
CDR3: CASRPGLVREQYF

D: TRBD1
V: TRBV27
size: NA
J: TRBJ1-2
DNA: TGTGCCAGCAGTTCCACGGGACAGGGGAACTATGGCTACACCTTC
CDR3: CASSSTGQGNYGYTF

D: NA
V: TRBV28
size: NA
J: TRBJ1-5
DNA: TGTGCCAGCACTGTCGGGTTGGGGCCCCAGCATTTT
CDR3: CASTVGLGPQHF

D: NA
V: TRBV10-1
size: NA
J: TRBJ2-3
DNA: TGCGCCAGCAGTGAGAGCAGGGGTGACACAGATACGCAGTATTTT
CDR3: CASSESRGDTDTQYF

D: NA
V: TRBV6-1
size: few
J: TRBJ2-6
DNA: TGTGCCAGCAGTGAACGCGGCAGGGGAAGTGCTGGGGCCAACGTCCTGACTTTC
CDR3: CASSERGRGSAGANVLTF

D: NA
V: TRBV5-4
size: NA
J: TRBJ2-3
DNA: TGTGCCAGCAGCCCTGGTGCAGGACTGGAGCAGGGGACAGATACGCAGTATTTT
CDR3: CASSPGAGLEQGTDTQYF

D: NA
V: TRBV28
size: NA
J: TRBJ2-1
DNA: TGTGCCAGCAGTTTGGTGGTAAGTGAGCAGTTCTTC
CDR3: CASSLVVSEQFF

D: NA
V: TRBV28
size: once
J: TRBJ1-5
DNA: TGTGCCAGCAGTTCCGCAGTTTTAAATCAGCCCCAGCATTTT
CDR3: CASSSAVLNQPQHF

D: NA
V: TRBV2
size: NA
J: TRBJ2-5
DNA: TGTGCCAGCAGAGACTACACAGGGATTGAGACCCAGTACTTC
CDR3: CASRDYTGIETQYF

D: TRBD2
V: TRBV4-1
size: NA
J: TRBJ2-1
DNA: TGCGCCAGCAGCCAGGGTAGACTAGCGGGAGTCTATGAGCAGTTCTTC
CDR3: CASSQGRLAGVYEQFF

D: TRBD2
V: TRBV29-1
size: many
J: TRBJ2-7
DNA: TGCAGCGTCTGGGAGGGAAACGAGCAGTACTTC
CDR3: CSVWEGNEQYF

D: NA
V: TRBV4-1
size: NA
J: TRBJ2-2
DNA: TGCGCCAGCAGCCAAGGCCCGATGGGGTTCAGCGGGGAGCTGTTTTTT
CDR3: CASSQGPMGFSGELFF